The TCR beta chain described here comes from a study of identical twins. Study observations and caveats: Donors were not followed over many years; analysis was cross-sectional. A lower insertion count was a feature of abundant cord blood beta clonotypes, with no such feature in memory repertoires.

Germline lookup yields CDR1 LGHNA and CDR2 YNFKEQ. This CDR3 is 16 amino acids long. Losses at the gene ends were 2 bases for V and 13 bases for J; bases not matched to a gene: 14. Unique molecular identifiers were in the cDNA, with template-switch universal primer binding. In TCRdb, the 5' RACE reads were re-called with MiXCR into one record per CDR3 protein. The table lists around 1.7 million distinct CDR3 sequences, less than 40% of them singletons. Comments on this clonotype: Its antigen remains unknown. A much larger clone differs from this one at a single base, so this may be a read error.

This chain uses TRBV4-2 with TRBJ2-1, with TRBD2 matching over 10 bases. This TCR was recovered from a newborn girl in good health. Sequencing was performed on cord blood. The CDR3 reads CASSQKRLAGQETQFF. The DNA for the CDR3 is TGTGCCAGCAGCCAAAAAAGACTAGCGGGCCAAGAGACCCAGTTCTTC.